Below are 21 T cell receptor beta chains sequenced from a single sample in a study of beta chain features in type 1 diabetes. The whole isolated RNA underwent reverse transcription, so sequencing captured expressed TCRB transcripts. TCRdb's table, derived via immunoSEQ multiplex PCR, lists solely in-frame clones and lacks some. The sample yields 250,000 to 350,000 clones, 14% seen once. Sequences were obtained from central memory CD4+ T cells from blood. The receptors were sampled from a man aged 25 to 45 in good health.

The chain couples TRBV5-1 to TRBJ2-3; TRBD2 matches 9 bases. V shed 0 bases, J shed 2 bases, and the junction held 1 base outside the gene matches. This CDR3 spans 15 amino acids. Germline-derived CDR1 and CDR2 are SGHRS and YFSETQ. CDR3 coding DNA: TGCGCCAGCAGCTTGGTAGCGGGAGTCACAGATACGCAGTATTTT. Protein product: CASSLVAGVTDTQYF.

The V call is TRBV9, the J call TRBJ1-1; 7 bases map to TRBD1. V gave up 2 bases and J gave up 7 bases; unmatched junction bases: 8. Germline CDR1 and CDR2: SGDLS and YYNGEE. The CDR3 has 14 amino acids. CDR3 region: CASSVTGEDSEAFF. CDR3 coding DNA: TGTGCCAGCAGCGTCACAGGGGAGGACAGTGAAGCTTTCTTT.

Concerning this clone: Germline and junction disagree at one end, which may indicate a read error. The chain recombines TRBV5-4 with TRBJ1-6; D is unclear. Germline V gene lookup returns CDR1 SGHNT and CDR2 YYREEE (reference sequence). This CDR3 is 13 amino acids long. CDR3 sequence: CASSQVRNSPLHF. DNA for the CDR3: TGCGCCAGCAGCCAAGTTCGGAATTCACCCCTCCACTTT.

This clone has only a few counts. The CDR3 DNA is TGTGCCAGCAGCTTAGCGGCTCTCGGGGAGCTGTTTTTT. It encodes CASSLAALGELFF. The chain uses TRBV7-8 and TRBJ2-2; the D is unclear. Between the trimmed V and J ends, which lost 0 bases and 7 bases, there was a span of 6 bases. The CDR3 consists of 13 residues. The germline V gene has CDR1 SGHVS and CDR2 FQNEAQ.

In DNA form, the CDR3 reads TGCGCCAGCAGCTTGGACGGCCGCTCCTACGAGCAGTACTTC. Protein sequence: CASSLDGRSYEQYF. This chain uses TRBV5-1 with TRBJ2-7, with D uncertain. The germline V and J ends were trimmed by 0 bases and 0 bases, with 7 bases remaining between them. Germline loops: CDR1 SGHRS, CDR2 YFSETQ. This CDR3 is built from 14 residues.

At least ten counts were recorded for this clone. The CDR3 protein is CASSLVGGGSEQFF. The CDR3 DNA reads TGTGCCAGCAGCTTAGTTGGCGGGGGAAGTGAGCAGTTCTTC. The chain links TRBV7-2 to TRBJ2-1, with 7 bases matching TRBD2. The CDR3 spans 14 residues. V trimming: 1 base; J trimming: 9 bases; junction bases outside the gene matches: 6. The germline V gene has CDR1 SGHTA and CDR2 FQGNSA.

This clone has just a few counts. The chain uses TRBV5-1 and TRBJ1-4; possibly TRBD1 for D (6 bases). Trimming left V 3 bases short and J 0 bases short, with 9 bases between. The CDR3 runs to 15 residues. Germline CDR1 reads SGHRS; CDR2 reads YFSETQ. This CDR3 reads CASSSTGSTNEKLFF. In DNA form, the CDR3 reads TGCGCCAGCAGCTCTACAGGGTCAACTAATGAAAAACTGTTTTTT.

This clone has just a few counts. The J gene is TRBJ2-1, the V gene TRBV10-3; maybe TRBD2 (5 bases). This CDR3 has 13 amino acids. Between the trimmed V and J ends, which lost 6 bases and 7 bases, there was a span of 13 bases. Germline CDR1 and CDR2: ENHRY and SYGVKD. The CDR3 sequence: CAISLHGDNEQFF. The CDR3 DNA sequence: TGTGCCATCAGCCTACACGGGGATAATGAGCAGTTCTTC.

This clone was detected only a few times. The chain uses TRBV4-1 and TRBJ2-3; the D gene could be TRBD1 or TRBD2 (5 bases each). The CDR3 is 14 residues long. In germline, CDR1 is MGHRA, CDR2 YSYEKL. The V gene lost 4 bases and the J gene lost 6 bases, with 14 bases spanning the gap. CDR3 sequence: CASSLGPGEDTQYF. CDR3 coding DNA: TGCGCCAGCAGCCTGGGGCCCGGGGAGGATACGCAGTATTTT.

A note on this clone: This CDR3 is also generated by other DNA sequences in the sample. The V call is TRBV19, the J call TRBJ2-2; a possible D gene is TRBD1 (6 bases). There are 14 residues in the CDR3. Germline CDR1 LNHDA, CDR2 SQIVND (reference sequence). The ends were cut back, 8 bases at V and 1 base at J, with 11 bases in the middle. The CDR3 protein is CASSRTENTGELFF. Here the CDR3 DNA reads TGTGCCAGTTCTCGGACAGAGAACACCGGGGAGCTGTTTTTT.

The V and J genes are TRBV6-6 and TRBJ2-3; TRBD1 is a possible D gene (5 bases). Trimming left V 7 bases short and J 1 base short, with 9 bases between. The CDR3 is 13 residues long. Per the germline V gene, CDR1 is MNHNY and CDR2 is SVGAGI (reference sequence). CDR3 in DNA: TGTGCCAGCAAGGGGCAGGGCACAGATACGCAGTATTTT. Its protein is CASKGQGTDTQYF.

This clone appeared a few times. The chain employs TRBV11-1 and TRBJ2-1; D remains ambiguous. The CDR3 has 10 residues. Germline loops: CDR1 SGHAT, CDR2 FQDESV (reference sequence). Trimming removed 1 base from V and 10 bases from J, with 2 bases in between. For the CDR3, the DNA is TGTGCCAGCAGCTTAGGGGAGCAGTTCTTC. This sequence encodes CASSLGEQFF.

The chain is built from TRBV18 and TRBJ2-5; the D gene is possibly TRBD2 (5 bases). The length of the CDR3 is 14 residues. The germline gives CDR1 KGHSH, CDR2 LQKENI. The V end lost 2 bases, the J end lost 5 bases, and 12 bases lay between the germline ends. CDR3 amino acids: CASSPSTSLETQYF. The CDR3 DNA sequence: TGTGCCAGCTCACCATCAACTAGTCTGGAGACCCAGTACTTC.

The rearrangement links TRBV5-4 to TRBJ1-3; TRBD1 aligns across 9 bases. This CDR3 is 15 amino acids long. The V segment lost 0 bases and the J segment 2 bases; nucleotides outside the gene matches: 0. CDR1 and CDR2 (germline): SGHNT, YYREEE (reference sequence). CDR3 in amino acids: CASSLDRGPGNTIYF. Here the CDR3 DNA reads TGTGCCAGCAGCTTGGACAGGGGGCCTGGAAACACCATATATTTT.

The gene calls are TRBV27 and TRBJ2-3; 13 bases fit TRBD2. The germline gives CDR1 MNHEY, CDR2 SMNVEV (reference sequence). The CDR3 contains 13 residues. V shed 10 bases and J 5 bases; nucleotides not matched to a gene: 3. CDR3 DNA: TGTGCCATCGGACTAGCGGGAGTAGATACGCAGTATTTT. The encoded protein is CAIGLAGVDTQYF.

The rearrangement joins TRBV13 to TRBJ2-1, with D perhaps matching TRBD2 (6 bases). The CDR3 sequence is 17 residues long. The germline CDR1 and CDR2 sequences are PRHDT and FYEKMQ (reference sequence). V dropped 5 bases and J dropped 10 bases, with 27 bases sitting between them. Here the CDR3 reads CASSLARAGWGSSEQFF. CDR3 sequence (DNA): TGTGCCAGCAGCCTAGCACGGGCGGGATGGGGTTCAAGCGAGCAGTTCTTC.

The CDR3 loop reads CASSHTGSENNEQFF. The CDR3 DNA reads TGCGCCAGCAGCCACACAGGGTCGGAGAACAATGAGCAGTTCTTC. The chain carries TRBV5-1 and TRBJ2-1; possibly TRBD1 for D (6 bases). Between the trimmed V and J ends, which lost 4 bases and 5 bases, there was a span of 16 bases. The CDR3 is 15 amino acids. Germline V gene lookup returns CDR1 SGHRS and CDR2 YFSETQ.

The chain joins TRBV11-2 to TRBJ2-7, with D possibly TRBD1 on 8 matching bases. CDR1 and CDR2 (germline): SGHAT, FQNNGV. V gave up 4 bases and J gave up 4 bases, with 14 bases separating them. The CDR3 runs 14 residues. CDR3 amino acids: CASSSKQGGYEQYF. CDR3 sequence (DNA): TGTGCCAGCAGCTCCAAACAGGGGGGGTACGAGCAGTACTTC.

This clone was picked up a small number of times. The V gene is TRBV6-5, the J gene TRBJ2-1; 14 nucleotides align to TRBD2. This CDR3 contains 16 residues. Germline CDR1 is MNHEY and CDR2 is SVGAGI. The V segment lost 4 bases and the J segment 14 bases; nucleotides outside the gene matches: 13. CDR3 nucleotides: TGTGCCAGCAGTTCCCAGGGGAAGGGACTAGCGGGAGATAAGTTCTTC. Its translation is CASSSQGKGLAGDKFF.

This clone was recorded many times. This chain links TRBV15 with TRBJ2-1; D call uncertain. V lost 2 bases and J lost 3, with 8 bases in between. CDR1 is LNHNV, CDR2 YYDKDF, per germline (reference sequence). The CDR3 extends over 14 amino acids. The DNA for the CDR3 is TGTGCCACCAGCAGAAGAACTAACTACAATGAGCAGTTCTTC. Its translation is CATSRRTNYNEQFF. Together with reference TRBV15 and TRBJ2-1, the CDR3 gives the full variable domain: DAMVIQNPRYQVTQFGKPVTLSCSQTLNHNVMYWYQQKSSQAPKLLFHYYDKDFNNEADTPDNFQSRRPNTSFCFLDIRSPGLGDTAMYLCATSRRTNYNEQFFGPGTRLTVL.

This chain connects TRBV2 to TRBJ2-3, with 7 bases identical to TRBD2. The CDR3 has 11 amino acids. CDR1 is SNHLY, CDR2 FYNNEI, per germline. Unmatched junction bases numbered 6, after V lost 4 bases and J lost 14 bases. The CDR3 DNA follows: TGTGCCAGCAGTGCCGGACTAGTTTGGTATTTT. Its translation: CASSAGLVWYF.